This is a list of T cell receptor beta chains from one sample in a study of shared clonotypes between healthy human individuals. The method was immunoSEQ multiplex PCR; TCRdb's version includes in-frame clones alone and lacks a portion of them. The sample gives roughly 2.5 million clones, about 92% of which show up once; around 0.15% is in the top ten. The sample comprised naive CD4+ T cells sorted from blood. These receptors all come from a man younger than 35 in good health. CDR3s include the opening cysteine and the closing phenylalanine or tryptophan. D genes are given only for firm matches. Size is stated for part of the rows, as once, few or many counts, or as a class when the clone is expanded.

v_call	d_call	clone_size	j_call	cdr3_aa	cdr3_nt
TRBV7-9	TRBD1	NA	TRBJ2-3	CASSTGTGLTDTQYF	TGTGCCAGCAGCACCGGGACAGGGCTCACAGATACGCAGTATTTT
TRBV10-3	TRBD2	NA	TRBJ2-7	CAISDGAAGASYEQYF	TGTGCCATCAGTGACGGGGCAGCGGGGGCCTCCTACGAGCAGTACTTC
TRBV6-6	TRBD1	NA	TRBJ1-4	CASRSQQGTNEKLFF	TGTGCCAGCAGGTCCCAACAGGGGACTAATGAAAAACTGTTTTTT
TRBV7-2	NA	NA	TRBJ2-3	CASGGSTDTQYF	TGTGCCAGCGGAGGGAGCACAGATACGCAGTATTTT
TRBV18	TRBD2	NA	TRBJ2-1	CASSLGSSGYNEQFF	TGTGCCAGCTCACTAGGGTCTAGCGGGTACAATGAGCAGTTCTTC
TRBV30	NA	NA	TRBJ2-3	CAWSLQGGTDTQYF	TGTGCCTGGAGTCTGCAGGGCGGGACAGATACGCAGTATTTT
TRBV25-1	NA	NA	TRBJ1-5	CASSELSGAYQPQHF	TGTGCCAGCAGTGAATTGAGTGGGGCGTATCAGCCCCAGCATTTT
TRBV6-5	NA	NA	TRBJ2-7	CASSTQGSLSYEQYF	TGTGCCAGCAGTACACAGGGTAGCCTCTCCTACGAGCAGTACTTC
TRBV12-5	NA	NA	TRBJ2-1	CASGLGGEFSYNEQFF	TGTGCTAGTGGTTTGGGAGGGGAATTCTCCTACAATGAGCAGTTCTTC
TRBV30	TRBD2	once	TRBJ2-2	CAWSIGTSGGTYTGELFF	TGTGCCTGGAGTATCGGGACTAGCGGGGGAACTTACACCGGGGAGCTGTTTTTT
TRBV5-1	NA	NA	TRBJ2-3	CASSLLGLLTDTQYF	TGCGCCAGCAGCCTACTGGGACTCCTCACAGATACGCAGTATTTT
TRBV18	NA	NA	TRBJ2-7	CASSPGMGRLNEQYF	TGTGCCAGCTCACCTGGTATGGGCAGGCTAAACGAGCAGTACTTC
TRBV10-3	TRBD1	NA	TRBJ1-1	CAISGTGDGVEAFF	TGTGCCATCAGTGGGACAGGCGACGGGGTTGAAGCTTTCTTT
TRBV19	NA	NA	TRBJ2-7	CASSKGGQTSYEQYF	TGTGCCAGTAGCAAGGGAGGTCAGACCTCCTACGAGCAGTACTTC
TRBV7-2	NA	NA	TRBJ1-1	CASSLSGPSGTEAFF	TGTGCCAGCAGCTTATCGGGACCCTCAGGCACTGAAGCTTTCTTT
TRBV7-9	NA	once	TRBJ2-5	CASSAAGTRGLETQYF	TGTGCCAGCAGCGCCGCCGGGACAAGGGGTTTGGAGACCCAGTACTTC
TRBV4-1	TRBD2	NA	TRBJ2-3	CASSQPGTAGGRADIDTQYF	TGCGCCAGCAGCCAACCCGGGACGGCCGGCGGGAGGGCCGATATAGATACGCAGTATTTT
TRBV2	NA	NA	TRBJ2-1	CASSEDLGLANEQFF	TGTGCCAGCAGTGAAGACCTTGGTTTGGCCAATGAGCAGTTCTTC
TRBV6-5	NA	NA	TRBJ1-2	CASTRDIQRGYTF	TGTGCCAGCACCCGGGACATCCAACGGGGCTACACCTTC
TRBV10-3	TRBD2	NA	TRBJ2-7	CAIGRLAGGPGDEQYF	TGTGCCATCGGGCGACTAGCGGGGGGGCCAGGGGACGAGCAGTACTTC
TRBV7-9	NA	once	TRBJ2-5	CASSLSGTTHISFQYF	TGTGCCAGCAGCTTAAGTGGAACGACCCACATTTCTTTCCAGTACTTC
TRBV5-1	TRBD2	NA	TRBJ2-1	CASSLSGGPYEEQFF	TGCGCCAGCAGCTTGTCGGGAGGGCCGTATGAAGAGCAGTTCTTC
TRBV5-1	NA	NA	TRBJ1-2	CASSLGDTNYGYTF	TGCGCCAGCAGCTTAGGGGACACCAACTATGGCTACACCTTC
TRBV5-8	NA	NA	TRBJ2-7	CASSSKRRGEQYF	TGTGCCAGCAGCTCCAAGCGGAGAGGCGAGCAGTACTTC
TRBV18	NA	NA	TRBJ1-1	CASLAGRNTEAFF	TGTGCCAGCTTAGCCGGACGGAACACTGAAGCTTTCTTT
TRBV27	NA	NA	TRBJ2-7	CASSLEGSSFYEQYF	TGTGCCAGCAGTTTGGAGGGTTCTTCCTTCTACGAGCAGTACTTC
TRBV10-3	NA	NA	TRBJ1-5	CAIRNGTGNQPQHF	TGTGCCATCAGAAACGGGACTGGCAATCAGCCCCAGCATTTT
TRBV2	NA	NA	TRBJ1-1	CASSEVQRNTEAFF	TGTGCCAGCAGTGAAGTGCAGAGGAACACTGAAGCTTTCTTT
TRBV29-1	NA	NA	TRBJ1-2	CSVEDTSNYGYTF	TGCAGCGTTGAAGATACTTCTAACTATGGCTACACCTTC
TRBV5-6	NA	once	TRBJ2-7	CASSLAGNSYEQYF	TGTGCCAGCAGCTTGGCGGGGAATAGCTACGAGCAGTACTTC
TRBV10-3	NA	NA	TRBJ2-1	CAISESRLDFTHNEQFF	TGTGCCATCAGTGAGTCACGGTTGGACTTCACCCACAATGAGCAGTTCTTC
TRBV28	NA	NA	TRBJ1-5	CASSLVRGDQPQHF	TGTGCCAGCAGTTTAGTACGGGGGGATCAGCCCCAGCATTTT
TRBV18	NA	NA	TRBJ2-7	CASSPWAYEQYF	TGTGCCAGCTCACCGTGGGCCTACGAGCAGTACTTC
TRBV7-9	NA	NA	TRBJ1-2	CASSLAASFYGYTF	TGTGCCAGCAGCTTAGCCGCCAGCTTCTATGGCTACACCTTC
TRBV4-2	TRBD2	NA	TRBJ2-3	CASSQALAGGTDTQYF	TGTGCCAGCAGCCAAGCCCTAGCGGGGGGGACAGATACGCAGTATTTT
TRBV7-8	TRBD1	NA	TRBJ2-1	CASSTWTGVEGNEQFF	TGTGCCAGCAGCACCTGGACAGGGGTGGAGGGCAATGAGCAGTTCTTC
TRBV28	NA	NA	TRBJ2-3	CASSSPGLDTQYF	TGTGCCAGCAGTTCCCCGGGTCTGGATACGCAGTATTTT
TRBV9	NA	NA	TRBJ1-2	CASSVDTRRLYGYTF	TGTGCCAGCAGCGTCGACACTAGGCGACTCTATGGCTACACCTTC
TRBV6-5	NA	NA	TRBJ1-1	CASSSLSGRLTEAFF	TGTGCCAGCAGTTCTCTCTCAGGGAGGTTGACTGAAGCTTTCTTT
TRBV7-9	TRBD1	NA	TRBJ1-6	CASSRDSANSPLHF	TGTGCCAGCAGCAGGGACAGTGCGAATTCACCCCTCCACTTT
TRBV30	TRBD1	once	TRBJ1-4	CAWNTGTGAEKLFF	TGTGCCTGGAATACCGGGACAGGGGCCGAAAAACTGTTTTTT
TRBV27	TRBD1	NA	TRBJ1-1	CASSRDRMNTEAFF	TGTGCCAGCAGCCGGGACAGAATGAACACTGAAGCTTTCTTT
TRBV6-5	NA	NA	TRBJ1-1	CASANGRKNTEAFF	TGTGCCAGCGCCAATGGACGGAAGAACACTGAAGCTTTCTTT
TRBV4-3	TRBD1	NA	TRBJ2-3	CASSQESPGQGRQYF	TGCGCCAGCAGCCAAGAGAGTCCCGGACAGGGCAGGCAGTATTTT
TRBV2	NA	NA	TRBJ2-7	CASSGGWGPYEQYF	TGTGCCAGCAGTGGTGGGTGGGGCCCCTACGAGCAGTACTTC
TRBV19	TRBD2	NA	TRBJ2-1	CASRELAGGLLDEQFF	TGTGCCAGTAGGGAACTAGCGGGGGGGCTCCTGGATGAGCAGTTCTTC
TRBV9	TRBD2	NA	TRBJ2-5	CASSVEGLAGIRETQYF	TGTGCCAGCAGCGTAGAGGGACTAGCGGGAATTAGAGAGACCCAGTACTTC
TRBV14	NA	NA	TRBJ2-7	CASSHPGHPFYEQYF	TGTGCCAGCAGCCACCCGGGACACCCCTTTTACGAGCAGTACTTC
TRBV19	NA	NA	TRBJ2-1	CATSPEPGGYNEQFF	TGTGCCACTTCCCCTGAGCCAGGGGGGTACAATGAGCAGTTCTTC
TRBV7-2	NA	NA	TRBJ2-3	CASSFGRLTTDTQYF	TGTGCCAGCAGCTTCGGACGTTTAACCACAGATACGCAGTATTTT
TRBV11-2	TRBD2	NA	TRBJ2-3	CASSLAMASGGTDTQYF	TGTGCCAGCAGCTTAGCTATGGCTAGCGGGGGGACAGATACGCAGTATTTT
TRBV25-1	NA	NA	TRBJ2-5	CASSEPGETQYF	TGTGCCAGCAGTGAGCCGGGGGAGACCCAGTACTTC
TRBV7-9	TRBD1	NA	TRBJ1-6	CASSLGPTPGGNSPLHF	TGTGCCAGCAGCTTAGGTCCTACCCCAGGGGGAAATTCACCCCTCCACTTT
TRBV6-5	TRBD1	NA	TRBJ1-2	CASSSRQGRLNYGYTF	TGTGCCAGCAGTTCTCGACAGGGAAGGTTAAACTATGGCTACACCTTC
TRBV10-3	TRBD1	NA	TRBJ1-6	CAIRTDRGDNSPLHF	TGTGCCATCAGGACGGACAGGGGCGATAATTCACCCCTCCACTTT
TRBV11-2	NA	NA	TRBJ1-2	CASREGSLNYGYTF	TGTGCCAGCAGGGAGGGGTCCCTTAACTATGGCTACACCTTC
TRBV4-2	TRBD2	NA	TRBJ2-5	CASSQGTSGGGTQYF	TGTGCCAGCAGCCAAGGGACTAGCGGGGGAGGGACCCAGTACTTC
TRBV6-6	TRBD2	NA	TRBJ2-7	CASSFPGTSEGYEQYF	TGTGCCAGCAGTTTCCCCGGGACTAGCGAGGGGTACGAGCAGTACTTC
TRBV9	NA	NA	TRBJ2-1	CASSVEQAQGGGEQFF	TGTGCCAGCAGCGTAGAACAGGCCCAAGGAGGTGGTGAGCAGTTCTTC
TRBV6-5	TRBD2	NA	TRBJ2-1	CASSRSGRTNNEQFF	TGTGCCAGCAGCCGGAGCGGGAGGACCAACAATGAGCAGTTCTTC